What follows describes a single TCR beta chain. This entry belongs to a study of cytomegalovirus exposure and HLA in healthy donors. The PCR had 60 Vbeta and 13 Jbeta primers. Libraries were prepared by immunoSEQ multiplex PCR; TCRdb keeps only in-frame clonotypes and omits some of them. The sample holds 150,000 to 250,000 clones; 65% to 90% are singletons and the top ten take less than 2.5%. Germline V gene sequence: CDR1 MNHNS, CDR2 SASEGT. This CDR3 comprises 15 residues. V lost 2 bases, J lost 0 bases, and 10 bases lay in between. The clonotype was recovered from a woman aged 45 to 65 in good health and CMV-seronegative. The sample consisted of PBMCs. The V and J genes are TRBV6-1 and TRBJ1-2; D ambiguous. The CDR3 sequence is CASSERVVTNYGYTF. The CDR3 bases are TGTGCCAGCAGTGAACGGGTGGTAACTAACTATGGCTACACCTTC.